The 7 T cell receptor beta chains listed next were all sequenced from one sample in a study of cytomegalovirus exposure and HLA in healthy donors. Only in-frame clones appear in the TCRdb table, and some are missing; sequencing was by immunoSEQ multiplex PCR. The table has about 110,000 clones, around 85% seen once; the top ten hold roughly 3%. The specimen was PBMCs. Receptors originate from a young woman in good health and CMV-seronegative.

The chain uses TRBV27 and TRBJ2-2, with 11 bases matching TRBD1. This CDR3 is built from 18 residues. The trim removed 5 bases at V and 1 base at J, leaving 9 bases unmatched. Per germline, CDR1 MNHEY and CDR2 SMNVEV (reference sequence). In DNA, the CDR3 is TGTGCCAGCAGTCCAGGACAGGGGGCTTTTTTGAACACCGGGGAGCTGTTTTTT. Translating gives CASSPGQGAFLNTGELFF.

The rearrangement joins TRBV28 to TRBJ2-1, with 8 bases aligning to TRBD2. The CDR3 has 20 residues. Unmatched junction bases numbered 15, after V lost 2 bases and J lost 0 bases. In germline, CDR1 is MDHEN, CDR2 SYDVKM. As DNA, the CDR3 is TGTGCCAGCAGTTTAGGGTTGGCGGGGGGAAAGGTCAGCTCCTACAATGAGCAGTTCTTC. Its translation is CASSLGLAGGKVSSYNEQFF.

J is TRBJ2-3 and V is TRBV28; D unclear. Between the trimmed V and J ends, which lost 4 bases and 1 base, there was a span of 15 bases. This CDR3 has 16 amino acids. Germline CDR1 is MDHEN and CDR2 is SYDVKM. The chain's CDR3 is CASSSYRTSGTDTQYF. CDR3 in DNA: TGTGCCAGCAGTTCCTACAGAACCTCGGGCACAGATACGCAGTATTTT.

The V gene is TRBV5-6, the J gene TRBJ1-1, with 7 bases identical to TRBD1. CDR3 size: 18 residues. V was pared by 2 bases and J by 1 base, with 14 bases of the junction left unmatched. Germline CDR1 reads SGHDT; CDR2 reads YYEEEE. CDR3 bases: TGTGCCAGCAGCTTTCCCCCGGGACAGAGGGTCGCGAACACTGAAGCTTTCTTT. The encoded protein is CASSFPPGQRVANTEAFF.

V gene TRBV6-1 combines with J gene TRBJ1-1; no reliable D call. Looked up from germline, CDR1 is MNHNS and CDR2 is SASEGT. The CDR3 has 11 amino acids. V gave up 10 bases and J gave up 5 bases, with 11 bases separating them. The CDR3 loop is CAIPGGTEAFF. For the CDR3, the DNA is TGTGCCATCCCCGGCGGGACTGAAGCTTTCTTT.

The V call is TRBV6-1, the J call TRBJ2-2, with 7 bases aligning to TRBD2. Trimming removed 7 bases from V and 5 bases from J; junction bases left unmatched: 4. The CDR3 extends over 13 amino acids. From germline, CDR1 is MNHNS and CDR2 SASEGT. The CDR3 region has the DNA TGTGCCAGCAATAAGCGGGATACCGGGGAGCTGTTTTTT. This encodes CASNKRDTGELFF.

This rearrangement joins TRBV6-4 to TRBJ1-1; D remains ambiguous. The CDR3 is 15 residues long. The germline V gene has CDR1 MRHNA and CDR2 SNTAGT. Trimming took off 6 bases at V and 1 base at J, with 15 bases between the two ends. The CDR3 DNA reads as TGTGCCAGCAGGGCTGGCTTGAACAAGAACACTGAAGCTTTCTTT. It specifies CASRAGLNKNTEAFF.